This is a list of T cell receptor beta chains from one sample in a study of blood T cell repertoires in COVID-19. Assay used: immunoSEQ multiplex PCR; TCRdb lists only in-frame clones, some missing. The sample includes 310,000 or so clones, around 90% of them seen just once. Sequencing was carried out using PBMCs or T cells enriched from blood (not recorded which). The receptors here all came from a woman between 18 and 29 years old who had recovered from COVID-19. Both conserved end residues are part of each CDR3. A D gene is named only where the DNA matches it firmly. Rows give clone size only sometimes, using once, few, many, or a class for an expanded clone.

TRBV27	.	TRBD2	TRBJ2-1	TGTGCCAGCAGTATAACTAGCGGGGGGGCTTCCTTCTTC	CASSITSGGASFF
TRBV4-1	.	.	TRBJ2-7	TGCGCCAGCAGCTCCGGGACAATGGCCTACGAGCAGTACTTC	CASSSGTMAYEQYF
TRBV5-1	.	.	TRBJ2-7	TGCGCCAGCAGCTTAGACAGGACGACCTACGAGCAGTACTTC	CASSLDRTTYEQYF
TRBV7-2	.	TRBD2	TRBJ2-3	TGTGCCAGCAGCTTAGTAAAGGCACTAGCGGGGTACACAGATACGCAGTATTTT	CASSLVKALAGYTDTQYF
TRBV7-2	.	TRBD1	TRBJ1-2	TGTGCCAGCAGCTTAGCCGGGACAGAGGCAATTTATGGCTACACCTTC	CASSLAGTEAIYGYTF
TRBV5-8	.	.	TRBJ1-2	TGTGCCAGCAGCTGGGGGCCCGGACGAGATGGCTACACCTTC	CASSWGPGRDGYTF
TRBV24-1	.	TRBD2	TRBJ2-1	TGTGCCACCAGTGACCCATCACTAGCGGGAGGCTGGGATGAGCAGTTCTTC	CATSDPSLAGGWDEQFF
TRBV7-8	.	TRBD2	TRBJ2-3	TGTGCCAGCAGCGAAGAAAGACCGGGACTAGCGGGGGCTAACACAGATACGCAGTATTTT	CASSEERPGLAGANTDTQYF
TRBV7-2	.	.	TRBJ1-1	TGTGCCAGCAGCTTAACATCGCCAGGTTCCAACACTGAAGCTTTCTTT	CASSLTSPGSNTEAFF
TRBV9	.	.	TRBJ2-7	TGTGCCAGCAGCGCCCCCCCCACAGACGAGCAGTACTTC	CASSAPPTDEQYF
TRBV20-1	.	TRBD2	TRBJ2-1	TGCAGTGCTAGTCCGGGACTAGCTAATGGCAATGAGCAGTTCTTC	CSASPGLANGNEQFF
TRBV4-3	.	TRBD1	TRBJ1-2	TGCGCCAGCAGCCGCATTGACAGGGCCGATGGCTACACCTTC	CASSRIDRADGYTF
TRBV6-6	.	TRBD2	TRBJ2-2	TGTGCCAGCAGCCGGAGCGGGAGCCGAACCGGGGAGCTGTTTTTT	CASSRSGSRTGELFF
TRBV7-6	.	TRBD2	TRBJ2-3	TGTGCCAGCAGCTTATTCAGCGGGAGCTCCGTGTCAGATACGCAGTATTTT	CASSLFSGSSVSDTQYF
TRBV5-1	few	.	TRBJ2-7	TGCGCCAGCAGCTTGGAGATGGCCTCCTACGAGCAGTACTTC	CASSLEMASYEQYF
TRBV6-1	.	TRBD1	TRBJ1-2	TGTGCCAGCAGTGAAGGACAGGGGGGCTATGGCTACACCTTC	CASSEGQGGYGYTF
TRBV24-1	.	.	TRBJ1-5	TGTGCCACCAGTGATGTAAACGGTGATCAGCCCCAGCATTTT	CATSDVNGDQPQHF
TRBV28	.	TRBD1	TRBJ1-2	TGTGCCAGCTTCACTGGGACAGGGTACGGCTACACCTTC	CASFTGTGYGYTF
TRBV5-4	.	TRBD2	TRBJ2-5	TGTGCCAGCAGCCCGAGGACTAGCGGGAGGCTCCAAGAGACCCAGTACTTC	CASSPRTSGRLQETQYF
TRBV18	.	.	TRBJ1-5	TGTGCCAGCTCACCATGGGTCCAGGGACTAAATCAGCCCCAGCATTTT	CASSPWVQGLNQPQHF
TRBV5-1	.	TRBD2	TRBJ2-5	TGCGCCAGCAGTTTAGCGGGGAACCAAGAGACCCAGTACTTC	CASSLAGNQETQYF
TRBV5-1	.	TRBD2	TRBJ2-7	TGCGCCAGCAGCTTCCAGGGACTAGCGGAGGATGTGCAGTACTTC	CASSFQGLAEDVQYF
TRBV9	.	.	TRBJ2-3	TGTGCCAGCAGCGTAGGCGGAACACACACAGATACGCAGTATTTT	CASSVGGTHTDTQYF
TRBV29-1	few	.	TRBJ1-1	TGCAGCGTTCCGTCTACCGGGACACTCACTGAAGCTTTCTTT	CSVPSTGTLTEAFF
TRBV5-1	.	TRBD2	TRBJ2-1	TGCGCCAGCAGCTTGGGGCAACGAGCGGGGGAGCAGTTCTTC	CASSLGQRAGEQFF
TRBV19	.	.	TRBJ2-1	TGTGCCAGTAGTATGAGGCCGGATAATGAGCAGTTCTTC	CASSMRPDNEQFF
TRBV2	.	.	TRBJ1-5	TGTGCCAGCAGTGAATGGGCAGATAGCAATCAGCCCCAGCATTTT	CASSEWADSNQPQHF
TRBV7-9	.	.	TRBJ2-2	TGTGCCAGCAGCTTATCAGGGACCGGGGAGCTGTTTTTT	CASSLSGTGELFF